The clone carrying this T cell receptor (beta chain) has only a few counts. What it recognizes is unknown. TCRdb's table, derived via immunoSEQ multiplex PCR, lists solely in-frame clones and lacks some. Among about 2.1 million clones listed, just under 95% were seen once. Trimming removed 4 bases from V and 11 bases from J; junction bases left unmatched: 4. Germline loops: CDR1 SEHNR, CDR2 FQNEAQ (reference sequence). The CDR3 consists of 12 residues. This specimen comes from a study of shared clonotypes between healthy human individuals. Whole-study context: Donors, aged 18 to 49, were a couple of women and three men.

The study's findings and limits: Lower generation probabilities were found for non-shared clonotypes than for those shared by all four donors. A handful of donors shared about 4.5% of their naive CD4 clonotypes.

As defined, naive CD8 cells were CD45RO-negative and positively selected for CCR7, with terminally differentiated effector memory CD45RA+ cells excluded. The clonotype was recovered from a man between 18 and 35 years old in good health. Some clones in this sample may be carry-over from other donors' samples. Sequencing was performed on naive CD8+ T cells from PBMCs. The V call is TRBV7-9, the J call TRBJ1-5; 8 nucleotides match TRBD1. CDR3 sequence (DNA): TGTGCCAGCAGCTGGGGACAGGATGCCCAGCATTTT. Translation: CASSWGQDAQHF. The full variable domain, its missing parts supplied by reference TRBV7-9 and TRBJ1-5, is DTGVSQNPRHKITKRGQNVTFRCDPISEHNRLYWYRQTLGQGPEFLTYFQNEAQLEKSRLLSDRFSAERPKGSFSTLEIQRTEQGDSAMYLCASSWGQDAQHFGDGTRLSIL.